This T cell receptor beta chain was found in a study of shared T cell receptors in the human thymus. Repertoires were generated with immunoSEQ multiplex PCR, while TCRdb's copy carries only in-frame clones and drops some. The sample contains 700,000 to 750,000 clones, over 75% of which appear only once. Germline CDR1 is MDHEN and CDR2 is SYDVKM. V trimming: 5 bases; J trimming: 4 bases; junction bases outside the gene matches: 15. CDR3 length: 17 residues. Another study also made use of these data, one on human thymus T cells.

The chain has TRBV28 and TRBJ1-2; TRBD1 agrees at 8 bases. Sequencing used thymocytes. The sequence was collected from a girl under three years old with a congenital heart defect. This CDR3 reads CASSLLSGGQVIYGYTF. The DNA of the CDR3 is TGTGCCAGCAGTCTTCTTAGCGGGGGACAGGTAATCTATGGCTACACCTTC.